Listed below are T cell receptor beta chains from one sample, sequenced in a study of T cells in tumors after PD-1 blockade. Sequencing used immunoSEQ multiplex PCR; TCRdb keeps in-frame clones, though not all of them. The sample holds 55,000 to 70,000 clones, around 80% seen once. Sequencing used PBMCs, obtained before anti-PD-1 treatment. Source of these receptors: a human donor with basal cell carcinoma. CDR3s include the opening cysteine and the closing phenylalanine or tryptophan. Each record gives: clone size, J gene, V gene, D gene, CDR3 DNA, CDR3 protein. A D gene is named only where the DNA matches it firmly. Size values are once, few and many counts, or a class for expanded clones, and some rows have none.

.	TRBJ1-6	TRBV4-1	.	TGCGCCAGCAGCCAAGAGACGGGGGATTATAATTCACCCCTCCACTTT	CASSQETGDYNSPLHF
.	TRBJ2-2	TRBV29-1	TRBD2	TGCAGCGTGAAGCGGGAAGACAACACCGGGGAGCTGTTTTTT	CSVKREDNTGELFF
.	TRBJ1-1	TRBV6-1	TRBD1	TGTGCCAGCAGTGTTTATTCCGGGACAGGGGGGTCCCTGAACACTGAAGCTTTCTTT	CASSVYSGTGGSLNTEAFF
.	TRBJ1-1	TRBV9	TRBD1	TGTGCCAGCAGCCCAATAACCGGGACAGACAAAGAAGCTTTCTTT	CASSPITGTDKEAFF
.	TRBJ1-2	TRBV21-1	.	TGTGCCAGCAGCATTTGGGGGAACTATGGCTACACCTTC	CASSIWGNYGYTF
.	TRBJ1-6	TRBV20-1	.	TGCAGTGCTAGTTTCGGTTTAAATTCACCCCTCCACTTT	CSASFGLNSPLHF
.	TRBJ1-6	TRBV5-1	.	TGCGCCAGCAGCCAGCAGGGGATCGGTTCACCCCTCCACTTT	CASSQQGIGSPLHF
.	TRBJ2-5	TRBV6-1	.	TGTGCCAGCAGTGAATTTGAGACCCAGTACTTC	CASSEFETQYF
few	TRBJ1-1	TRBV7-6	TRBD1	TGTGCCAGCAGCTTAACGACAGGGGACACTGAAGCTTTCTTT	CASSLTTGDTEAFF
.	TRBJ2-5	TRBV7-9	.	TGTGCCAGCAGCTTAGGGCAGGGTTGGGAGACCCAGTACTTC	CASSLGQGWETQYF
.	TRBJ2-3	TRBV18	.	TGTGCCAGCTCACCACCCAGCAGAATGAACACAGATACGCAGTATTTT	CASSPPSRMNTDTQYF
.	TRBJ1-1	TRBV3-1/TRBV3-2	.	TGTGCCAGCAGCCCCCGCGGGGTGGCTGAAGCTTTCTTT	CASSPRGVAEAFF
once	TRBJ2-5	TRBV12-5	.	TGTGCTAGTGGTTTGCCGCCCCCGGCAGGGGCCACTAGGGTGTACCAAGAGACCCAGTACTTC	CASGLPPPAGATRVYQETQYF
once	TRBJ1-1	TRBV7-8	.	TGTGCCAGCAGCTTAGTTTTCGGGGGGGTCGGGAACACTGAAGCTTTCTTT	CASSLVFGGVGNTEAFF
.	TRBJ2-1	TRBV11-3	.	TGTGCCAGCAGCTTAGTGGTGGGGGATCCGGAGTTCTTC	CASSLVVGDPEFF
few	TRBJ1-5	TRBV30	.	TGTGCCTGGAGTGTAATAGGGGTCAATCAGCCCCAGCATTTT	CAWSVIGVNQPQHF
.	TRBJ2-1	TRBV27	TRBD2	TGTGCCAGCAGTCCTTCACTAGCGGGGGGGTACAAGAGCTCCTACAATGAGCAGTTCTTC	CASSPSLAGGYKSSYNEQFF
.	TRBJ2-3	TRBV7-9	.	TGTGCCAGCAGCCCTGGATTAGCAGGGTCCGATACGCAGTATTTT	CASSPGLAGSDTQYF
.	TRBJ1-1	TRBV4-1	.	TGCGCCAGCAGCCAAGTGCACAGGGCGAACACTGAAGCTTTCTTT	CASSQVHRANTEAFF
.	TRBJ1-2	TRBV6-5	TRBD1	TGTGCCAGCAGTTACCTCAGGGGGCCTAAAACCTTC	CASSYLRGPKTF
.	TRBJ2-6	TRBV4-2	.	TGTGCCAGCAGCCGACCGGACGGCTCTGGGGCCAACGTCCTGACTTTC	CASSRPDGSGANVLTF
.	TRBJ1-1	TRBV7-2	.	TGTGCCAGCAGCCCCCGGGGAGGGAGGTACACTGAAGCTTTCTTT	CASSPRGGRYTEAFF
.	TRBJ2-7	TRBV18	.	TGTGCCAGCTCACCCGAGGGGATCTCCTACGAGCAGTACTTC	CASSPEGISYEQYF
.	TRBJ2-3	TRBV5-1	.	TGCGCCAGCAGCCGCGGGACACCTCACACAGATACGCAGTATTTT	CASSRGTPHTDTQYF
few	TRBJ1-5	TRBV6-5	.	TGTGCCAGCAGCCCAGGTGGGACACCAGTGTCGCCCCAGCATTTT	CASSPGGTPVSPQHF
.	TRBJ1-3	TRBV5-1	.	TGCGCCAGCAGCTTGGGGTCTGGCAGACACTCTGGAAACACCATATATTTT	CASSLGSGRHSGNTIYF
few	TRBJ1-5	TRBV30	.	TGTGCCTGGAGTGACGGGAGCAATCAGCCCCAGCATTTT	CAWSDGSNQPQHF
.	TRBJ1-2	TRBV9	.	TGTGCCAGCAGCGTAGGAGTTGGGCAGTATGGCTACACCTTC	CASSVGVGQYGYTF
many	TRBJ2-2	TRBV27	TRBD1	TGTGCCAGCAGTCCCGAGACAGGGGCTTATCGGGAGCTGTTTTTT	CASSPETGAYRELFF
.	TRBJ2-4	TRBV3-1/TRBV3-2	.	TGTGCCAGCAGCCAAGATCACGGTAACTTACGCAAAAACATTCAGTACTTC	CASSQDHGNLRKNIQYF
.	TRBJ1-1	TRBV7-3	.	TGTGCCAGCAGCTTAGGAGGGTCCACTGAAGCTTTCTTT	CASSLGGSTEAFF
.	TRBJ2-7	TRBV6-1	.	TGTGCCAGCAGTGAACCGGGCTACGAGCAGTACTTC	CASSEPGYEQYF
once	TRBJ1-6	TRBV6-1	TRBD1	TGTGCCAGCAGTAAAGACAGGGGGTTGTGGAATTCACCCCTCCACTTT	CASSKDRGLWNSPLHF
.	TRBJ2-7	TRBV5-1	TRBD2	TGCGCCAGCAGCTTGGCCGCCTGGGCGGGGGCCTACGAGCAGTACTTC	CASSLAAWAGAYEQYF
.	TRBJ1-1	TRBV7-3	.	TGTGCCAGCAGAAGTGGGCGGGGATCCACTGAAGCTTTCTTT	CASRSGRGSTEAFF
.	TRBJ2-1	TRBV6-6	TRBD1	TGTGCCAGCAGTTATACAGGGGGTCTCAATGAGCAGTTCTTC	CASSYTGGLNEQFF
.	TRBJ2-1	TRBV20-1	.	TGCAGTGCTAGTAGAAACGTTAATGAGCAGTTCTTC	CSASRNVNEQFF
.	TRBJ1-3	TRBV5-1	.	TGCGCCAGCAGCTTGGGGTGGGGAAGCTCTGGAAACACCATATATTTT	CASSLGWGSSGNTIYF
.	TRBJ2-1	TRBV6-4	.	TGTGCCAGCAGCCTGGACAGTTACAATGAGCAGTTCTTC	CASSLDSYNEQFF
.	TRBJ1-1	TRBV29-1	.	TGCAGCTCCAAACAAGCGAACACTGAAGCTTTCTTT	CSSKQANTEAFF